This entry lists 25 T cell receptor beta chains sequenced from one sample in a study of sequential checkpoint blockade in melanoma. Treatment here: randomized to nivolumab then ipilimumab (arm A) or the reverse (arm B). Produced via immunoSEQ multiplex PCR; TCRdb's table is partial and in-frame only. Of about 30,000 clones listed, 85% to 90% are singletons. This sample comprised CD8+ T cells sorted from blood (inferred from file names), obtained from a patient given nivolumab and ipilimumab in sequence. Source of these receptors: a human donor with melanoma.

This chain uses TRBV6-1 with TRBJ2-5; D possibly corresponds to TRBD1 (6 bases). This CDR3 has 15 residues. Trimming removed 1 base at V and 4 bases at J, with 13 bases between. Germline CDR1 and CDR2: MNHNS and SASEGT. DNA for the CDR3: TGTGCCAGCAGTGAAGGGTCAGGGGAACCAGAGACCCAGTACTTC. This encodes CASSEGSGEPETQYF.

The chain joins TRBV7-3 to TRBJ2-5; a possible D gene is TRBD1 (6 bases). The DNA end is more similar to TRBJ2-7, so the J call may be wrong. The CDR3 is 14 amino acids. Germline lookup yields CDR1 SGHTA and CDR2 FQGTGA. As DNA, the CDR3 is TGTGCCAGCAGTCCCGAGGGGGTTGGCTACGAGCAGTACTTC. Protein product: CASSPEGVGYEQYF.

The V call is TRBV5-4, the J call TRBJ1-1; D call uncertain. This CDR3 region has 14 residues. Germline V CDR1 and CDR2: SGHNT, YYREEE (reference sequence). Trimming shortened V by 5 bases and J by 0 bases, and 11 bases separated the two germline ends. CDR3: CASSPVSLNTEAFF. In DNA, the CDR3 is TGTGCCAGCAGTCCGGTTTCCCTGAACACTGAAGCTTTCTTT.

This chain connects TRBV6-1 to TRBJ1-1; 7 nucleotides match TRBD1. The junction had 9 bases not matched to a gene; V was cut back by 10 bases and J by 4 bases. This CDR3 spans 13 amino acids. Germline CDR1 and CDR2: MNHNS and SASEGT. The CDR3 sequence: CAIPGTVSTEAFF. The CDR3 nucleotides read TGTGCCATACCCGGGACAGTAAGCACTGAAGCTTTCTTT.

This chain links TRBV6-4 with TRBJ2-3; weak D call: TRBD2 (6 bases). Trimming removed 0 bases at V and 1 base at J, with 11 bases between. The CDR3 loop spans 16 amino acids. Per germline, CDR1 MRHNA and CDR2 SNTAGT. The CDR3 bases are TGTGCCAGCAGTGACTCCTGGACGGGAGGCACAGATACGCAGTATTTT. Its translation is CASSDSWTGGTDTQYF.

V gene TRBV9 combines with J gene TRBJ1-1; D may be TRBD1 (6 bases). Germline assignment: CDR1 SGDLS and CDR2 YYNGEE. Trimming took 3 bases from V and 5 from J, leaving 17 bases between them. The CDR3 loop spans 15 amino acids. Here the CDR3 reads CASSAAGSQGTEAFF. CDR3 nucleotides: TGTGCCAGCAGCGCCGCCGGGTCCCAGGGGACTGAAGCTTTCTTT.

V is TRBV14 and J is TRBJ2-5, with a tentative D call TRBD2 (6 bases). This CDR3 contains 15 residues. Germline values: CDR1 SGHDN, CDR2 FVKESK. V was pared by 8 bases and J by 5 bases, with 21 bases between. CDR3 residues: CASAPRWGEGETQYF. CDR3 DNA sequence: TGTGCCAGCGCACCAAGATGGGGGGAAGGGGAGACCCAGTACTTC.

CDR3 sequence reads: CSVEPQGVEQFF. The DNA of the CDR3 is TGCAGCGTTGAGCCCCAGGGGGTTGAGCAGTTCTTC. V is TRBV29-1 and J is TRBJ2-1, with 7 bases aligning to TRBD1. CDR3 size: 12 residues. CDR1 and CDR2 from the germline V gene are SQVTM and ANQGSEA. After removal of 3 bases from V and 9 bases from J, the junction contained 5 bases not matched to a gene.

This rearrangement joins TRBV7-2 to TRBJ2-1, with 12 bases that match TRBD2. The CDR3 sequence is 15 residues long. Losses at the gene ends were 2 bases for V and 6 bases for J; bases not matched to a gene: 2. CDR1 and CDR2 (germline): SGHTA, FQGNSA. CDR3 nucleotides: TGTGCCAGCAGCTTACTAGCGGGAGGGCCCAATGAGCAGTTCTTC. Its translation: CASSLLAGGPNEQFF.

The chain carries TRBV13 and TRBJ1-1, with a tentative D call TRBD1 (6 bases). From germline, CDR1 is PRHDT and CDR2 FYEKMQ (reference sequence). The CDR3 extends over 13 amino acids. V was cut by 5 bases and J by 6 bases, with 13 bases left in between. The CDR3 bases are TGTGCCAGCAGCGCAACAGGGTTCGCTGAAGCTTTCTTT. Translated, it gives CASSATGFAEAFF.

The chain recombines TRBV9 with TRBJ2-1, with 11 nucleotides matching TRBD1. This CDR3 contains 18 residues. The ends lost 4 bases at V and 2 bases at J; junction bases unmatched: 11. Germline V gives CDR1 SGDLS, CDR2 YYNGEE. The CDR3 nucleotides are TGTGCCAGCAGCCCCAGGACAGGGGGCGCCGGGGCCTACAATGAGCAGTTCTTC. Amino acid sequence: CASSPRTGGAGAYNEQFF.

The gene calls are TRBV7-9 and TRBJ2-7; D call uncertain. Trimming left V 3 bases short and J 2 bases short, with 11 bases between. The CDR3 is 14 amino acids. Looked up from germline, CDR1 is SEHNR and CDR2 is FQNEAQ (reference sequence). The CDR3 loop reads CASSFAQAPYEQYF. CDR3 coding DNA: TGTGCCAGCAGCTTTGCTCAGGCCCCCTACGAGCAGTACTTC.

In its sample, this clone was seen once. The chain combines TRBV19 with TRBJ1-5, with 7 bases aligning to TRBD1. V dropped 1 base and J dropped 1; count of bases not matched to a gene: 1. Germline CDR1 is LNHDA and CDR2 is SQIVND (reference sequence). This CDR3 is built from 15 residues. CDR3 DNA: TGTGCCAGTAGTATAGTGGGACAGAGCAATCAGCCCCAGCATTTT. Translating gives CASSIVGQSNQPQHF.

J is TRBJ2-1 and V is TRBV7-3; 11 bases fit TRBD2. The ends lost 5 bases at V and 4 bases at J; junction bases unmatched: 7. Germline V gene sequence: CDR1 SGHTA, CDR2 FQGTGA. This CDR3 region has 16 residues. The CDR3 sequence is CASSDSGGASYNEQFF. Written as DNA, the CDR3 is TGTGCCAGCAGCGATAGCGGGGGGGCCTCTTACAATGAGCAGTTCTTC.

In nucleotides, the CDR3 is TGTGCCAGCAGTGAAGGGGGCACAGGGGCACACACTGAAGCTTTCTTT. This sequence encodes CASSEGGTGAHTEAFF. The chain recombines TRBV27 with TRBJ1-1; TRBD1 matches 7 bases. The CDR3 runs 16 residues. Germline trimming cut 5 bases from V and 3 bases from J; bases unmatched to any gene: 12. Germline V gene sequence: CDR1 MNHEY, CDR2 SMNVEV (reference sequence).

The CDR3 sequence is CASSHAQGDTQYF. The CDR3 region has the DNA TGTGCCAGCAGCCATGCCCAGGGGGATACGCAGTATTTT. The chain has TRBV11-2 and TRBJ2-3; weak D call: TRBD1 (6 bases). The length of the CDR3 is 13 residues. Between the trimmed V and J ends, which lost 5 bases and 6 bases, there was a span of 12 bases. Germline CDR1 reads SGHAT; CDR2 reads FQNNGV.

The chain combines TRBV13 with TRBJ2-7; 7 bases are shared with TRBD2. Looked up from germline, CDR1 is PRHDT and CDR2 is FYEKMQ (reference sequence). Germline trimming cut 4 bases from V and 2 bases from J; bases unmatched to any gene: 5. This CDR3 is built from 14 residues. In DNA form, the CDR3 reads TGTGCCAGCAGCTCGCTAGCGGATCCCTACGAGCAGTACTTC. It codes for CASSSLADPYEQYF.

V is TRBV4-3 and J is TRBJ2-1, with 10 bases fitting TRBD1. Germline CDR1 is LGHNA and CDR2 is YSLEER. The CDR3 sequence is 17 residues long. The V segment lost 4 bases and the J segment 3 bases; nucleotides outside the gene matches: 9. The CDR3 region is CASSPGQGGNHYNEQFF. Written as DNA, the CDR3 is TGCGCCAGCAGCCCCGGACAGGGGGGAAATCACTACAATGAGCAGTTCTTC.

V gene TRBV9 combines with J gene TRBJ1-5; D possibly corresponds to TRBD1 (5 bases). The germline CDR1 and CDR2 sequences are SGDLS and YYNGEE. The CDR3 spans 14 residues. Between the trimmed V and J ends, which lost 0 bases and 2 bases, there was a span of 6 bases. CDR3 sequence: CASSVGGGNQPQHF. CDR3 sequence (DNA): TGTGCCAGCAGCGTAGGGGGGGGCAATCAGCCCCAGCATTTT.

The genes are TRBV10-3 and TRBJ2-3; D possibly corresponds to TRBD2 (5 bases). The CDR3 spans 15 residues. Between the trimmed V and J ends, which lost 0 bases and 6 bases, there was a span of 13 bases. The V gene's germline CDR1 is ENHRY and CDR2 SYGVKD. For the CDR3, the DNA is TGTGCCATCAGTGAGTCGTTTGGGGAGATCGATACGCAGTATTTT. This gives the protein CAISESFGEIDTQYF.

The chain combines TRBV19 with TRBJ2-5; 7 positions agree with TRBD1. The V segment lost 7 bases and the J segment 5 bases; nucleotides outside the gene matches: 7. The CDR3 has 13 residues. Germline V gene data show CDR1 as LNHDA and CDR2 as SQIVND (reference sequence). The CDR3 reads CASNLDRRETQYF. The CDR3 region has the DNA TGTGCCAGTAATTTGGACAGGCGGGAGACCCAGTACTTC.

V and J are TRBV28 and TRBJ2-1, with D perhaps matching TRBD1 (6 bases). The CDR3 sequence is 13 residues long. V was pared by 6 bases and J by 0 bases, with 6 bases between. The germline V gene has CDR1 MDHEN and CDR2 SYDVKM. CDR3 loop: CASRDSSYNEQFF. CDR3 nucleotides: TGTGCCAGCAGGGACAGCTCCTACAATGAGCAGTTCTTC.

This chain uses TRBV19 with TRBJ1-1; D possibly corresponds to TRBD1 (5 bases). The CDR3 is made up of 15 amino acids. Per germline, CDR1 LNHDA and CDR2 SQIVND (reference sequence). V gave up 5 bases and J gave up 5 bases, with 18 bases separating them. CDR3 loop: CASSGGTWVLTEAFF. The CDR3 coding sequence is TGTGCCAGTAGTGGGGGGACTTGGGTTTTGACTGAAGCTTTCTTT. The full variable domain, rest sourced from reference TRBV19 and TRBJ1-1, is DGGITQSPKYLFRKEGQNVTLSCEQNLNHDAMYWYRQDPGQGLRLIYYSQIVNDFQKGDIAEGYSVSREKKESFPLTVTSAQKNPTAFYLCASSGGTWVLTEAFFGQGTRLTVV.

The rearrangement joins TRBV27 to TRBJ1-5; TRBD1 is a possible D gene (6 bases). Looked up from germline, CDR1 is MNHEY and CDR2 is SMNVEV (reference sequence). This CDR3 has 14 residues. V was cut by 6 bases and J by 3 bases, with 12 bases left in between. CDR3 loop: CASSHRAANQPQHF. Here the CDR3 DNA reads TGTGCCAGCAGCCACAGGGCCGCCAATCAGCCCCAGCATTTT.

The J gene is TRBJ2-1, the V gene TRBV10-2, with TRBD2 matching 9 bases. This CDR3 is 14 amino acids long. J lost 7 bases, V lost 4 bases, and 5 bases had no gene match. CDR1 and CDR2 from the germline V gene are WSHSY and SAAADI. The CDR3 DNA reads as TGCGCCAGCAGTGTGGGACTAGCTAGGAATGAGCAGTTCTTC. It specifies CASSVGLARNEQFF.